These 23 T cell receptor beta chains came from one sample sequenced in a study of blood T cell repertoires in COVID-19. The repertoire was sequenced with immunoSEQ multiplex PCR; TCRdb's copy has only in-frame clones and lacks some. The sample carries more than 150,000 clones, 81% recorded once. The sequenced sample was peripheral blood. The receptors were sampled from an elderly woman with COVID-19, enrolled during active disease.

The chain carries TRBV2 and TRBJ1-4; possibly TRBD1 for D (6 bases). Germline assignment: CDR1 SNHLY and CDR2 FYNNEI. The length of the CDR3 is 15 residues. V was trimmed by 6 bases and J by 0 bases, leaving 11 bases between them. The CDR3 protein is CASRADRSTNEKLFF. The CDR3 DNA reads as TGTGCCAGCAGGGCGGACAGATCAACTAATGAAAAACTGTTTTTT.

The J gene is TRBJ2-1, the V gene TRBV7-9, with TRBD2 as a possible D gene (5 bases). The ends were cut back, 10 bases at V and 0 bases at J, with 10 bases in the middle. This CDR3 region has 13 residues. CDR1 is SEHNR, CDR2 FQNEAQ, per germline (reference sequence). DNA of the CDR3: TGTGCCACCGCGGAGGTCTCCTACAATGAGCAGTTCTTC. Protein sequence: CATAEVSYNEQFF.

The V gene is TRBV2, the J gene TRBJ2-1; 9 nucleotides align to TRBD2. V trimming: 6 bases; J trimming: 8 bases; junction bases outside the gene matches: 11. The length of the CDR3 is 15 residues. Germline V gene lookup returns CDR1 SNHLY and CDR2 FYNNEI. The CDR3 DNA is TGTGCCAGCAGGGATCTGCGGGGGGGCCTGGATGAGCAGTTCTTC. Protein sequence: CASRDLRGGLDEQFF.

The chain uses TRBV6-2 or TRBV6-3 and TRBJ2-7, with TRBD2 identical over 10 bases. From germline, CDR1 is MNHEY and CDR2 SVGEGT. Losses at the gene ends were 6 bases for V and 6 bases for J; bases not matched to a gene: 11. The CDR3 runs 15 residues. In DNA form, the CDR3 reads TGTGCCAGCAGCAAAAGCCTAGCGGGAGAGGGCGAGCAGTACTTC. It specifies CASSKSLAGEGEQYF.

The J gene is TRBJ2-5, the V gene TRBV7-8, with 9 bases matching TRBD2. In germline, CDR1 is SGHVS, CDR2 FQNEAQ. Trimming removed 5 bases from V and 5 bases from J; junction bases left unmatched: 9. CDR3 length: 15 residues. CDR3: CASSEGTSRLETQYF. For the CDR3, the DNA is TGTGCCAGCAGCGAAGGGACTAGCAGGCTCGAGACCCAGTACTTC.

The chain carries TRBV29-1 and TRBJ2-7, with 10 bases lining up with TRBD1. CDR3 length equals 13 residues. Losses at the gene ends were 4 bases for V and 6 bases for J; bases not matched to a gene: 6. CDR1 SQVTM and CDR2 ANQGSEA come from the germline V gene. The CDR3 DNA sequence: TGCAGCGTTGGACAGGGGGCGCTTTCCGAGCAGTACTTC. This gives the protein CSVGQGALSEQYF.

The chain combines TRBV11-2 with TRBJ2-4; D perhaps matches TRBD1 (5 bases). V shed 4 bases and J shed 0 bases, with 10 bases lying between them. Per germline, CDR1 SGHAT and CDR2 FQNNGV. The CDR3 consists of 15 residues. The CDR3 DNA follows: TGTGCCAGCAGCTCTCCCAGGGTAGCCAAAAACATTCAGTACTTC. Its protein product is CASSSPRVAKNIQYF. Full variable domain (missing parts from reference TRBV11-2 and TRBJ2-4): EAGVAQSPRYKIIEKRQSVAFWCNPISGHATLYWYQQILGQGPKLLIQFQNNGVVDDSQLPKDRFSAERLKGVDSTLKIQPAKLEDSAVYLCASSSPRVAKNIQYFGAGTRLSVL.

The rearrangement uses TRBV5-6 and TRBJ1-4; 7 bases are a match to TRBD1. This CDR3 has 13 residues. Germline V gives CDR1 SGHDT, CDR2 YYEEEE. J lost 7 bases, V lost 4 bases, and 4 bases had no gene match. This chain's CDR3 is CASSSRDSEKLFF. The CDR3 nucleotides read TGTGCCAGCAGCAGCCGGGACAGTGAAAAACTGTTTTTT.

The CDR3 is CASSLGQAGNTIYF. CDR3 sequence (DNA): TGTGCCAGCTCACTGGGACAGGCTGGAAACACCATATATTTT. V gene TRBV18 combines with J gene TRBJ1-3, with 8 bases that match TRBD1. The CDR3 runs to 14 residues. Germline CDR1 reads KGHSH; CDR2 reads LQKENI. Unmatched junction bases numbered 1, after V lost 4 bases and J lost 2 bases.

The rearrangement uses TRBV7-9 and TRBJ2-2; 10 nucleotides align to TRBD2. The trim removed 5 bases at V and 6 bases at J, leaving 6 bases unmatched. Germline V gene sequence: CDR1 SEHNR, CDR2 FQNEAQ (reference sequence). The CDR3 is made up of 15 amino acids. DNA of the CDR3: TGTGCCAGCAGCAAAGCGGGAGGGCCCGCCGGGGAGCTGTTTTTT. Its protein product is CASSKAGGPAGELFF.

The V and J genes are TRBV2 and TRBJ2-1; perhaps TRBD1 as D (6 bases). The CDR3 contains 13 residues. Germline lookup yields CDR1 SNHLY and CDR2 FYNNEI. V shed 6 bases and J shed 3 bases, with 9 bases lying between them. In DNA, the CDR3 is TGTGCCAGCAGGCGGACAGTCTACAATGAGCAGTTCTTC. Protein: CASRRTVYNEQFF.

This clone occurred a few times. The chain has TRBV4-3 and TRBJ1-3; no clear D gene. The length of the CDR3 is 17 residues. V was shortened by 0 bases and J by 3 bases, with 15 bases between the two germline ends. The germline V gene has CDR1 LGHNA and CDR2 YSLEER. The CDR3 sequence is CASSQELGSGFGNTIYF. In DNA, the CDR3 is TGCGCCAGCAGCCAAGAGTTAGGGAGCGGGTTTGGAAACACCATATATTTT.

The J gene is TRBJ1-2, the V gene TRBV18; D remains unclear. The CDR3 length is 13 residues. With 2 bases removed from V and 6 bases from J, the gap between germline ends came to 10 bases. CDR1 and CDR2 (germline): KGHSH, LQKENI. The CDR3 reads CASSPSLVDGYTF. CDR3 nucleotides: TGTGCCAGCTCACCATCCCTCGTAGATGGCTACACCTTC.

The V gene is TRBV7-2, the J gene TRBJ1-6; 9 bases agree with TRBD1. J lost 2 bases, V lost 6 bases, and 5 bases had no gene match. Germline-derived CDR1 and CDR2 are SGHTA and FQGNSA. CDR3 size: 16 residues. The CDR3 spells CASRNTGGAYNSPLHF. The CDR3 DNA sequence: TGTGCCAGCAGAAACACAGGGGGCGCCTATAATTCACCCCTCCACTTT.

Here the CDR3 reads CSASKQGYHGELFF. Written as DNA, the CDR3 is TGCAGTGCTAGTAAACAGGGATATCACGGGGAGCTGTTTTTT. The V gene is TRBV20-1, the J gene TRBJ2-2, with D tentatively TRBD1 (6 bases). Germline values: CDR1 DFQATT, CDR2 SNEGSKA (reference sequence). Deletions cut 3 bases from V and 7 bases from J, with 15 bases between. The CDR3 spans 14 residues.

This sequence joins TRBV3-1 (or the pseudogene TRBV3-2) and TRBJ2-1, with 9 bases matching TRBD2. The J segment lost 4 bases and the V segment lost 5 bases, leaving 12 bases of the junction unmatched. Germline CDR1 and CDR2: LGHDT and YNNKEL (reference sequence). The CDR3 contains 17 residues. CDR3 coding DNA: TGTGCCAGCAGCTCCAATAGGAGGCGGGAGGGATACAATGAGCAGTTCTTC. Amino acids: CASSSNRRREGYNEQFF.

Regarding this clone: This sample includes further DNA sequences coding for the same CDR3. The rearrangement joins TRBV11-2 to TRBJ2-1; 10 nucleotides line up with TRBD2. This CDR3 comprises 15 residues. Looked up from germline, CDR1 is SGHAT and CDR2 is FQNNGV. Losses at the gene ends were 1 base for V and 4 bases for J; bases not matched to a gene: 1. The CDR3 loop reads CASSLGTSGYNEQFF. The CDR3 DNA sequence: TGTGCCAGCAGCTTAGGGACTAGCGGATACAATGAGCAGTTCTTC.

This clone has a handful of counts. CDR3 sequence (DNA): TGTGCCAGCAGCTTCGCCGGGACTAGCGGGGCTAGCACAGATACGCAGTATTTT. Translating gives CASSFAGTSGASTDTQYF. The chain is built from TRBV5-4 and TRBJ2-3, with 13 bases lining up with TRBD2. The CDR3 has 18 amino acids. The V segment lost 2 bases and the J segment 0 bases; nucleotides outside the gene matches: 6. In germline, CDR1 is SGHNT, CDR2 YYREEE (reference sequence). Combining the CDR3 with reference TRBV5-4 and TRBJ2-3 gives the whole variable domain ETGVTQSPTHLIKTRGQQVTLRCSSQSGHNTVSWYQQALGQGPQFIFQYYREEENGRGNFPPRFSGLQFPNYSSELNVNALELDDSALYLCASSFAGTSGASTDTQYFGPGTRLTVL.

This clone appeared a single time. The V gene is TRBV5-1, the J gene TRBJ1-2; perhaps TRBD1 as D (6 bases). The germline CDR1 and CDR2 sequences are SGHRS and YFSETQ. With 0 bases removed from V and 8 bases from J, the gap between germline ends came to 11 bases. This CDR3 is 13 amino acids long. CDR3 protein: CASSLEGVDGYTF. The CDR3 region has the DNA TGCGCCAGCAGCTTGGAGGGGGTTGACGGCTACACCTTC. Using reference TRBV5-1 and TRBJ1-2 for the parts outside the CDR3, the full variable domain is KAGVTQTPRYLIKTRGQQVTLSCSPISGHRSVSWYQQTPGQGLQFLFEYFSETQRNKGNFPGRFSGRQFSNSRSEMNVSTLELGDSALYLCASSLEGVDGYTFGSGTRLTVV.

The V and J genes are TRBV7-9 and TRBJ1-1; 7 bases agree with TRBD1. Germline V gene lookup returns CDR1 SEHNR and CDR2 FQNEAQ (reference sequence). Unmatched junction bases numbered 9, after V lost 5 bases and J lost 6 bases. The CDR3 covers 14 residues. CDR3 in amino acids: CASSPDLTGAEAFF. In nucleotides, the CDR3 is TGTGCCAGCAGCCCGGACCTTACAGGGGCTGAAGCTTTCTTT.

The CDR3 sequence: CASSLKGEGKRSDTQYF. CDR3 nucleotides: TGTGCCAGCAGCTTAAAGGGGGAGGGGAAGCGTTCAGATACGCAGTATTTT. The chain carries TRBV7-6 and TRBJ2-3; weak D call: TRBD2 (7 bases). Deletions cut 2 bases from V and 4 bases from J, with 19 bases between. Germline assignment: CDR1 SGHVS and CDR2 FNYEAQ. There are 17 residues in the CDR3.

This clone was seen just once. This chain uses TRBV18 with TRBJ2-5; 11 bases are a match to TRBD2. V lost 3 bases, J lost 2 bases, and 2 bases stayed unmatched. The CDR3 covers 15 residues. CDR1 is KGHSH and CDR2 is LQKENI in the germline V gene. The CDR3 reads CASSPTSGKQETQYF. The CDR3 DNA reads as TGTGCCAGCTCACCGACTAGCGGGAAACAAGAGACCCAGTACTTC.

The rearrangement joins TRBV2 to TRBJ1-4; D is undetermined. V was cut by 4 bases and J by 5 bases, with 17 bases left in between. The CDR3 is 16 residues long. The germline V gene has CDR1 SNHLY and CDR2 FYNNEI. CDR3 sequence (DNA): TGTGCCAGCAGTGGACGGGTCCTTGGCGGAAATGAAAAACTGTTTTTT. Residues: CASSGRVLGGNEKLFF. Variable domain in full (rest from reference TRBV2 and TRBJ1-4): EPEVTQTPSHQVTQMGQEVILRCVPISNHLYFYWYRQILGQKVEFLVSFYNNEISEKSEIFDDQFSVERPDGSNFTLKIRSTKLEDSAMYFCASSGRVLGGNEKLFFGSGTQLSVL.